This entry describes one TCR beta chain. Its antigen is not identified. The data derive from a study of T cell responses to AZD1222 COVID-19 vaccine. Study context: Second-dose intervals of approximately 4 or approximately 12 weeks were pooled.

The study's findings and limits: There were repertoire samples only from the period after the peak T cell response. Among AZD1222 vaccinees, only five to seven were seropositive at baseline. The donor group comprised mostly white British people and more females; the analysis possibly underestimated clonal diversity.

TCRdb's copy holds only in-frame clones and misses some; the assay was immunoSEQ multiplex PCR. This sample yields more than 85,000 clones, of which about 89% are seen a single time; less than 9.5% belongs to the top ten. The sequences come from peripheral blood, collected on day 0 of AZD1222 vaccination. The clonotype comes from an adult in good health.

CDR3 coding DNA: TGTGCCAGCAGTTTTGAGGGGAGGAGGGGACCCATGAACACTGAAGCTTTCTTT. Translated, it gives CASSFEGRRGPMNTEAFF. V gene TRBV27 combines with J gene TRBJ1-1; a possible D gene is TRBD1 (5 bases). Germline assignment: CDR1 MNHEY and CDR2 SMNVEV (reference sequence). The V end was cut by 3 bases, the J end by 0 bases, with 20 bases between. The CDR3 sequence is 18 residues long.